The following is a T cell receptor (beta chain) sequence with its context. Its antigen is not yet known. No base qualities exist here, and no much larger clone lies one base off it. The method behind the library was 5' RACE. For sequencing, an Illumina MiSeq was employed. During library preparation, unique molecular identifiers were attached to individual cDNA molecules so that TCRs could be counted quantitatively and reproducibly. The study's own analysis went as follows. The median number of TCRs per sample was roughly 98,000, ranging from about 20,000 to 750,000. V, J and CDR3 annotation of the TCR reads was performed with the Decombinator software suite. To make PS versus PT1 abundance plots, every sample was subsampled to the same number of TCRs (28,000). Expanded TCRs were defined as absent before sensitization and observed at least eight times at the 2-week time point. TCRdb reran the public reads through fastp at Q25 and MiXCR, keeping productive beta chains. Each record represents a unique CDR3 protein, reported with the most common genes and DNA among its rows. The V and J calls come from TCRdb's annotation, not from the publication. The sample yields 65,000 to 90,000 distinct CDR3 sequences; around a sixth were counted once. Approximately 7% of the sample is taken by the ten largest.

The data are from a study of human T cells and chemical hapten exposure (dated by TCRdb to 2020 to 2022). Background for the entire study: Libraries were pooled for sequencing, and per-sample TCR yields varied mainly because of small differences in library volumes within the pool. Both TCR alpha and TCR beta chains were sequenced from each blood RNA sample. In alopecia patients, the study followed how the peripheral blood TCR repertoire changed in vivo over primary and secondary sensitization to diphenylcyclopropenone (DPC), a hapten. General study outcomes and caveats: After repeated subsampling, the strength of the expansion versus patch-test correlation and the threshold at which it became significant changed. DPC sensitization did not change the number of TCRs with a frequency above 1 in 1000, and there was no evidence of changes in global repertoire structure.

The CDR3 has 14 amino acids, counting the end cysteine and phenylalanine. The retained sequence is limited to the CDR3, 42 bases, with the frame set at the first base. Trimming at the junction amounts to 0 bases on V and 4 bases on J, and the germline ends lie 9 bases apart. The germline V gene encodes CDR1 SGHTA and CDR2 FQGNSA. Total RNA was isolated from unfractionated whole blood collected in Tempus Blood RNA tubes. As TCR sequencing controls, four or five healthy volunteers were used, with blood taken at day 0, 2 weeks and 6 weeks. The rearrangement joined TRBV7-2 to TRBJ1-2, with no D gene named confidently. The source is a female donor in good health. The CDR3 reads as follows: CASSLALQAYGYTF. In nucleotides, the sequence is TGTGCCAGCAGCTTAGCCTTGCAGGCCTATGGCTACACCTTC.